A single sample is the source of the 25 T cell receptor beta chains below, sequenced in a study of T cells in Graves' hyperthyroidism and ophthalmopathy. Researchers amplified the TCR beta CDR3 regions from RNA transcripts. A first-round RT-PCR of the TCR CDR3 used the HTBI primer set. TCRdb used MiXCR to reprocess the multiplex PCR reads, holding one entry per CDR3 protein. The sample has under 300,000 distinct CDR3 sequences; around 15% are singletons. Sequenced sample: blood. These receptors were collected from a woman between 40 and 50 years old with Graves' hyperthyroidism.

This clonotype appeared many times. The rearrangement uses TRBV2 and TRBJ1-5; D ambiguous. V was pared by 1 base and J by 6 bases, with 13 bases between. CDR1 SNHLY and CDR2 FYNNEI come from the germline V gene. This CDR3 comprises 15 residues. CDR3 bases: TGTGCCAGCAGTGAAGGCGCCCCTACGGGTCAGCCCCAGCATTTT. As protein: CASSEGAPTGQPQHF.

The chain is built from TRBV6-1 and TRBJ2-4, with D perhaps matching TRBD1 (6 bases). CDR1 MNHNS and CDR2 SASEGT come from the germline V gene. CDR3 size: 14 residues. The V end lost 4 bases, the J end lost 8 bases, and 15 bases lay between the germline ends. Written as DNA, the CDR3 is TGTGCCAGCAGTGGGGTAACAGGGTCCCACATTCAGTACTTC. Its protein is CASSGVTGSHIQYF.

This clonotype has a count of ten or more. The chain links TRBV9 to TRBJ2-2; D gene ambiguous. Germline CDR1 reads SGDLS; CDR2 reads YYNGEE. The germline V and J ends were trimmed by 0 bases and 0 bases, with 9 bases remaining between them. The CDR3 extends over 16 amino acids. CDR3 protein: CASSVGSLANTGELFF. In DNA, the CDR3 is TGTGCCAGCAGCGTAGGAAGTCTAGCGAACACCGGGGAGCTGTTTTTT. Variable domain in full (rest from reference TRBV9 and TRBJ2-2): DSGVTQTPKHLITATGQRVTLRCSPRSGDLSVYWYQQSLDQGLQFLIQYYNGEERAKGNILERFSAQQFPDLHSELNLSSLELGDSALYFCASSVGSLANTGELFFGEGSRLTVL.

The genes are TRBV5-5 and TRBJ2-1; 10 nucleotides align to TRBD2. V shed 4 bases and J 7 bases; nucleotides not matched to a gene: 8. The germline gives CDR1 SGHKS, CDR2 YYEKEE (reference sequence). This CDR3 comprises 15 residues. The CDR3 sequence is CASSPGLAPSNEQFF. The CDR3 DNA sequence: TGTGCCAGCAGCCCGGGACTAGCGCCCTCGAATGAGCAGTTCTTC.

This clonotype came up many times. This chain uses TRBV29-1 with TRBJ1-3; TRBD1 is a possible D gene (5 bases). CDR3 length equals 14 residues. Trimming cost V 0 bases and J 8 bases, with 14 bases left between them. Per the germline V gene, CDR1 is SQVTM and CDR2 is ANQGSEA. Here the CDR3 reads CSVEDSEGLDTIYF. The CDR3 bases are TGCAGCGTTGAAGATTCTGAGGGGCTAGACACCATATATTTT.

This clonotype was recorded at least ten times. The chain is built from TRBV12-3 or TRBV12-4 and TRBJ2-2; D unclear. The CDR3 has 14 residues. V lost 3 bases and J 6 bases, leaving 11 bases between the germline ends. In nucleotides, the CDR3 is TGTGCCAGCAGTTTCATGGGAATGGCCGGGGAGCTGTTTTTT. Translating gives CASSFMGMAGELFF.

This clonotype was seen at least ten times. This chain uses TRBV12-3 or TRBV12-4 with TRBJ2-1; 8 bases agree with TRBD2. The CDR3 has 18 amino acids. The trim removed 3 bases at V and 8 bases at J, leaving 18 bases unmatched. In DNA, the CDR3 is TGTGCCAGCAGTTTTAGTGTGGGGCCTAGCGGGTTAGGAGATGAGCAGTTCTTC. As protein: CASSFSVGPSGLGDEQFF.

In its sample, this clonotype was seen many times. This chain connects TRBV3-1 to TRBJ1-4; 9 bases match TRBD1. V gave up 1 base and J gave up 5 bases; unmatched junction bases: 5. Per germline, CDR1 LGHDT and CDR2 YNNKEL (reference sequence). The CDR3 covers 16 residues. This CDR3 is CASSQVHRGLNEKLFF. CDR3 sequence (DNA): TGTGCCAGCAGCCAAGTACACAGGGGGCTGAATGAAAAACTGTTTTTT.

This clonotype came up many times. The chain combines TRBV19 with TRBJ1-1; tentative D call: TRBD1 (5 bases). The CDR3 spans 13 residues. The V end was cut by 5 bases, the J end by 3 bases, with 10 bases between. Germline assignment: CDR1 LNHDA and CDR2 SQIVND (reference sequence). The CDR3 nucleotides are TGTGCCAGTAGTGATACGGGGGACACTGAAGCTTTCTTT. Translated, it gives CASSDTGDTEAFF.

The V call is TRBV12-3 or TRBV12-4, the J call TRBJ2-2; D ambiguous. With 3 bases removed from V and 6 bases from J, the gap between germline ends came to 5 bases. The CDR3 contains 12 residues. The CDR3: CASSFMAGELFF. The CDR3 nucleotides are TGTGCCAGCAGTTTCATGGCCGGGGAGCTGTTTTTT.

The chain employs TRBV12-3 or TRBV12-4 and TRBJ2-7, with 8 bases fitting TRBD1. CDR3 length: 14 residues. V dropped 7 bases and J dropped 6; count of bases not matched to a gene: 11. CDR3 sequence: CASTLSDRGSEQYF. For the CDR3, the DNA is TGTGCCAGCACCCTATCCGACAGGGGAAGCGAGCAGTACTTC.

This clonotype appeared many times. The gene calls are TRBV2 and TRBJ2-5; D unresolved. CDR1 is SNHLY and CDR2 is FYNNEI in the germline V gene. Trimming left V 0 bases short and J 1 base short, with 6 bases between. The CDR3 loop spans 14 amino acids. The CDR3 reads CASSEARGQETQYF. The CDR3, as DNA: TGTGCCAGCAGTGAAGCTAGAGGCCAAGAGACCCAGTACTTC.

This clonotype showed up many times. The V and J genes are TRBV7-9 and TRBJ1-5, with 8 bases that match TRBD1. V was clipped by 4 bases and J by 7 bases; unmatched bases: 6. Germline CDR1 reads SEHNR; CDR2 reads FQNEAQ (reference sequence). The CDR3 extends over 14 amino acids. The CDR3 sequence is CASSSDRAYQPQHF. CDR3 coding DNA: TGTGCCAGCAGCTCGGACAGGGCTTACCAGCCCCAGCATTTT.

The chain combines TRBV6-1 with TRBJ2-7; D tentatively fits TRBD1 or TRBD2 (5 bases each). Trimming left V 7 bases short and J 3 bases short, with 13 bases between. In germline, CDR1 is MNHNS, CDR2 SASEGT. This CDR3 region has 13 residues. This chain's CDR3 is CASTTTRGYEQYF. The CDR3 coding sequence is TGTGCCAGCACTACGACGAGGGGCTACGAGCAGTACTTC.

This clonotype was counted between two and nine times. This sequence joins TRBV6-6 and TRBJ2-3, with 9 bases that match TRBD1. The CDR3 consists of 16 residues. Germline V gene sequence: CDR1 MNHNY, CDR2 SVGAGI (reference sequence). V shed 0 bases, J shed 3 bases, and the junction held 4 bases outside the gene matches. For the CDR3, the DNA is TGTGCCAGCAGTTACTCGAAGGGACAGGGAACAGATACGCAGTATTTT. Amino acids: CASSYSKGQGTDTQYF.

The table lists this clonotype with a few counts. The genes are TRBV4-2 and TRBJ1-2; 9 nucleotides align to TRBD1. CDR3 size: 15 residues. V lost 5 bases, J lost 7 bases, and 11 bases stayed unmatched. Germline V gives CDR1 LGHNA, CDR2 YNFKEQ. The chain's CDR3 is CASSYGPGQGSGYTF. DNA for the CDR3: TGTGCCAGCAGCTACGGACCGGGACAGGGATCTGGCTACACCTTC.

This clonotype was recorded at least ten times. This sequence joins TRBV7-8 and TRBJ1-2; D not resolved. The V end was cut by 3 bases, the J end by 6 bases, with 17 bases between. Per germline, CDR1 SGHVS and CDR2 FQNEAQ. The CDR3 spans 15 residues. The CDR3 loop is CASSFRRLPEDGYTF. The CDR3 DNA follows: TGTGCCAGCAGCTTTCGACGGCTGCCTGAGGATGGCTACACCTTC.

This clonotype was observed at least ten times. The chain combines TRBV19 with TRBJ1-1; 7 nucleotides agree with TRBD1. The J segment lost 6 bases and the V segment lost 0 bases, leaving 10 bases of the junction unmatched. The V gene's germline CDR1 is LNHDA and CDR2 SQIVND (reference sequence). The CDR3 consists of 16 residues. The CDR3 region is CASSIDGPRTGAEAFF. The CDR3 DNA reads TGTGCCAGTAGTATAGATGGTCCTCGAACAGGGGCTGAAGCTTTCTTT.

This clonotype came up a few times. The gene calls are TRBV6-2 or TRBV6-3 and TRBJ2-1; D is unresolved. The CDR3 totals 14 residues. V lost 9 bases and J lost 4, with 16 bases in between. CDR1 is MNHEY and CDR2 is SVGEGT in the germline V gene. CDR3 nucleotide sequence: TGTGCCAGTACAACCGGCGACCCTTACAATGAGCAGTTCTTC. The encoded protein is CASTTGDPYNEQFF.

The sample holds many counts of this clonotype. The V call is TRBV15, the J call TRBJ2-3; 7 nucleotides align to TRBD2. J was trimmed by 2 bases and V by 0 bases; bases with no gene match: 11. This CDR3 spans 18 amino acids. The germline V gene has CDR1 LNHNV and CDR2 YYDKDF (reference sequence). CDR3 nucleotide sequence: TGTGCCACCAGCAGAGATTGGGCGGCGAGCGGGGCCACAGATACGCAGTATTTT. The encoded protein is CATSRDWAASGATDTQYF.

This clonotype was counted at least ten times. The chain joins TRBV6-1 to TRBJ2-4; 8 bases align to TRBD2. The ends lost 5 bases at V and 8 bases at J; junction bases unmatched: 20. The CDR3 is 18 residues long. Germline V gene sequence: CDR1 MNHNS, CDR2 SASEGT. The CDR3 coding sequence is TGTGCCAGCAGTTACCCCGACATCCCCAAGGGGACTAGGGACATTCAGTACTTC. This gives the protein CASSYPDIPKGTRDIQYF.

This clonotype was counted ten times or more. The chain has TRBV2 and TRBJ2-1, with D perhaps matching TRBD1 (5 bases). V lost 3 bases to trimming and J lost 6 bases, with 18 bases between them. CDR3 length equals 16 residues. CDR1 SNHLY and CDR2 FYNNEI come from the germline V gene. DNA of the CDR3: TGTGCCAGCAGTGATCCCGGACATGCCTCTTTCAATGAGCAGTTCTTC. As protein: CASSDPGHASFNEQFF.

This clonotype was seen only a few times. The V and J genes are TRBV19 and TRBJ2-1, with D maybe TRBD2 (6 bases). The CDR3 has 12 amino acids. CDR1 is LNHDA, CDR2 SQIVND, per germline (reference sequence). V dropped 5 bases and J dropped 10 bases, with 12 bases sitting between them. CDR3 amino acids: CASSFAGREQFF. DNA of the CDR3: TGTGCCAGTAGTTTCGCGGGAAGGGAGCAGTTCTTC.

This clonotype showed up many times. V gene TRBV29-1 combines with J gene TRBJ2-1; 8 bases are a match to TRBD2. Germline loops: CDR1 SQVTM, CDR2 ANQGSEA. The J segment lost 4 bases and the V segment lost 0 bases, leaving 11 bases of the junction unmatched. This CDR3 has 17 amino acids. CDR3: CSVEDGGRSSRYNEQFF. DNA of the CDR3: TGCAGCGTTGAAGATGGCGGGAGGTCTTCAAGATACAATGAGCAGTTCTTC.

V and J are TRBV10-1 and TRBJ1-1, with D possibly TRBD1 on 6 matching bases. This CDR3 region has 14 residues. The V end was cut by 7 bases, the J end by 3 bases, with 15 bases between. Germline V CDR1 and CDR2: WNHNN, SYGVQD (reference sequence). The CDR3 region is CASKLRGGDTEAFF. The CDR3 DNA reads TGCGCCAGCAAACTAAGGGGGGGAGACACTGAAGCTTTCTTT.